A selection of T cell receptor beta chains follows, all from one sample in a study of blood T cell repertoires in COVID-19. TCRdb's copy holds only in-frame clones and misses some; the assay was immunoSEQ multiplex PCR. The repertoire has approximately 250,000 clones, about 88% of them found once; the top ten carry 3.6%. The sequenced sample was peripheral blood. The receptor source for this set is a man aged 18 to 35 with active or convalescent COVID-19. Both conserved end residues are part of each CDR3. The D gene is left open where the match is weak. Clone sizes are given selectively: once, few, many, or a class where the clone is expanded.

D gene | J gene | clone size | V gene | CDR3 protein | CDR3 DNA
- | TRBJ1-4 | once | TRBV7-8 | CASSYRDGGEKLFF | TGTGCCAGCAGCTACAGGGACGGTGGAGAAAAACTGTTTTTT
- | TRBJ2-4 | - | TRBV29-1 | CSGGSGGAKNIQYF | TGCAGCGGGGGGTCGGGTGGAGCCAAAAACATTCAGTACTTC
- | TRBJ2-7 | - | TRBV6-6 | CASRRNYEQYF | TGTGCCAGCAGGAGGAACTACGAGCAGTACTTC
- | TRBJ2-3 | few | TRBV2 | CASDSQGLTDTQYF | TGTGCCAGCGACTCACAGGGCTTGACAGATACGCAGTATTTT
- | TRBJ1-1 | - | TRBV5-3 | CARIWGPGVNTEAFF | TGTGCCAGAATTTGGGGGCCAGGGGTAAACACTGAAGCTTTCTTT
TRBD1 | TRBJ2-7 | - | TRBV6-5 | CASRLRDRGSYEQYF | TGTGCCAGCAGACTTAGGGACAGGGGCTCCTACGAGCAGTACTTC
TRBD1 | TRBJ1-2 | many | TRBV28 | CASSPRTGGLYGYTF | TGTGCCAGCAGTCCCCGGACAGGAGGCCTCTATGGCTACACCTTC
TRBD1 | TRBJ1-2 | - | TRBV7-2 | CASTGQGAIGGYTF | TGTGCCAGCACCGGACAGGGGGCGATAGGTGGCTACACCTTC
- | TRBJ2-3 | - | TRBV19 | CASSIDSTDTQYF | TGTGCCAGTAGTATCGACTCGACAGATACGCAGTATTTT
TRBD2 | TRBJ2-1 | - | TRBV4-2 | CASSQVTRRGVWNEQFF | TGTGCCAGCAGCCAAGTAACTCGACGGGGGGTGTGGAATGAGCAGTTCTTC
TRBD2 | TRBJ2-7 | - | TRBV5-4 | CASSFTSGSYEQYF | TGTGCCAGCAGTTTTACTAGCGGGAGTTACGAGCAGTACTTC